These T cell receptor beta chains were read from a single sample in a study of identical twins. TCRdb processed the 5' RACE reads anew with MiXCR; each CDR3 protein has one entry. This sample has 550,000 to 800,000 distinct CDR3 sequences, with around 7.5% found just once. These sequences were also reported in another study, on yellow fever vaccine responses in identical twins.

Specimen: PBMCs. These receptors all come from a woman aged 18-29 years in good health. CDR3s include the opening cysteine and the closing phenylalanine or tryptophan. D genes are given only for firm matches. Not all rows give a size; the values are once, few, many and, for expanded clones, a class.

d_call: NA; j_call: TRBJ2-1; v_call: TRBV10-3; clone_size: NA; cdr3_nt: TGTGCCATCAGTGAGTCGACTCGGACGGGCCAGGAGCAGTTCTTC; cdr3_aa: CAISESTRTGQEQFF
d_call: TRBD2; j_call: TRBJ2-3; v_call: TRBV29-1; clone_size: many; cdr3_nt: TGCAGCGTTGATGACGGGGGGGAGGCAGATACGCAGTATTTT; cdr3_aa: CSVDDGGEADTQYF
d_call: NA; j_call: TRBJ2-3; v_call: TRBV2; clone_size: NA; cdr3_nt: TGTGCCAGCAGTCGTCTGGGGGAGGAGCAGTATTTT; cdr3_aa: CASSRLGEEQYF
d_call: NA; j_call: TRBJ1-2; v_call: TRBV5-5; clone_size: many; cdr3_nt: TGTGCCAGCAGCTCCTATACAGGGCCTGGCTACACCTTC; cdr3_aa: CASSSYTGPGYTF
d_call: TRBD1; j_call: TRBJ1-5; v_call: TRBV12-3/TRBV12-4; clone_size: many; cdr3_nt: TGTGCCAGCAGTTTCGGGACAGGGGCTCGCAATCAGCCCCAGCATTTT; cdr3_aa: CASSFGTGARNQPQHF
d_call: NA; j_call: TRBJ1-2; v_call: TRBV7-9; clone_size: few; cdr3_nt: TGTGCCAGCAGCTCCAGCGGGGGCCTAGTCTTC; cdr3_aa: CASSSSGGLVF
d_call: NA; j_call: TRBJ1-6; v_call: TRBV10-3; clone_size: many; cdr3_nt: TGTGCCATCAGTGCGGGTGGCCACCTCCACTTT; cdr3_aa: CAISAGGHLHF
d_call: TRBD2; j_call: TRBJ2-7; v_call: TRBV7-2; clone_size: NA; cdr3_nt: TGTGCCAGCAGCTTAGCGGGAGGGAGGGAGCAGTACTTC; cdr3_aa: CASSLAGGREQYF
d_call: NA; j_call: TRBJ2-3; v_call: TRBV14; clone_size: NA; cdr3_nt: TGTGCCAGCAGCCAAGATTATTCAACGCAGTATTTT; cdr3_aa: CASSQDYSTQYF
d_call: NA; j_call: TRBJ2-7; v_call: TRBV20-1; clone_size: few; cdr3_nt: TGCAGTGCTAGAGATCCCGGGGGTCCGCATTACGAGCAGTACTTC; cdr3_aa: CSARDPGGPHYEQYF
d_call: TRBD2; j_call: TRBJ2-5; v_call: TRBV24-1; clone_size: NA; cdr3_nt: TGTGCCACCAGTGAGGCGGGGGGCCTGGAGACCCAGTACTTC; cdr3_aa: CATSEAGGLETQYF
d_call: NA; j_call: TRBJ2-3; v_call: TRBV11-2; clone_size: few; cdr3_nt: TGTGCCAGCAGCTTGGGACGAGCACCCCAAGATACGCAGTATTTT; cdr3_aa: CASSLGRAPQDTQYF
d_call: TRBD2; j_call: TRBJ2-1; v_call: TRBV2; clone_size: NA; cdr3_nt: TGTGCCAGCAGTGAAGGGCCGGGACTAGCGGGATACAATGAGCAGTTCTTC; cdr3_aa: CASSEGPGLAGYNEQFF
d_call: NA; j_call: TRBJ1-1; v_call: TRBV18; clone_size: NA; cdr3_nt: TGTGCCAGCTCAAGTCAGCACGTGGAAGCTTTCTTT; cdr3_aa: CASSSQHVEAFF
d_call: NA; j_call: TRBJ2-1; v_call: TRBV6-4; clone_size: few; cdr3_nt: TGTGCCAGCAGTGAGAGTACGTTCGTTGGCTCCTACAATGAGCAGTTCTTC; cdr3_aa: CASSESTFVGSYNEQFF
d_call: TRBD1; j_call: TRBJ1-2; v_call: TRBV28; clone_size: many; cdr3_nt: TGTGCCAGCACTGACAGGGGAGGAAACTATGGCTACACCTTC; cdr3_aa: CASTDRGGNYGYTF
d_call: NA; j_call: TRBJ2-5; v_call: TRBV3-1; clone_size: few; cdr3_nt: TGTGCCAGCAGCCAAGCTTGGGGGACCCAAGAGACCCAGTACTTC; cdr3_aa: CASSQAWGTQETQYF
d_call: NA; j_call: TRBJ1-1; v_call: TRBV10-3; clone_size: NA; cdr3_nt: TGTGCCATCAGGCGGGACGGCCAGAACACTGAAGCTTTCTTT; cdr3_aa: CAIRRDGQNTEAFF
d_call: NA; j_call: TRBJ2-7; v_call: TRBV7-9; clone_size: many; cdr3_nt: TGTGCCAGCAGCTTACCGGGGTCCTACGAGCAGTACTTC; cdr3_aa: CASSLPGSYEQYF
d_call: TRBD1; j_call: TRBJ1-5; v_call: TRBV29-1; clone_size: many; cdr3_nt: TGCAGCGTTGAATGCAGGGGGCGGTGCAATCAGCCCCAGCATTTT; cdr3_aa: CSVECRGRCNQPQHF
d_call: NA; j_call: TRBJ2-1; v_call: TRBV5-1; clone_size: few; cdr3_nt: TGCGCCAGCAGCTTGCCGACCCCCCAATACAATGAGCAGTTCTTC; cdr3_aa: CASSLPTPQYNEQFF
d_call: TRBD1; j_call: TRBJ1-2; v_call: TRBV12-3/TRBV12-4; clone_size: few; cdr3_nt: TGTGCCAGCAGTGGGACTCAGAACAGGGGAGGCTACACCTTC; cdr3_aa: CASSGTQNRGGYTF
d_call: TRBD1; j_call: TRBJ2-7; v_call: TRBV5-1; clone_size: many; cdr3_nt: TGCGCCAGCGGAGGGACAGGCCTTCCCTACGAGCAGTACTTC; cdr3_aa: CASGGTGLPYEQYF
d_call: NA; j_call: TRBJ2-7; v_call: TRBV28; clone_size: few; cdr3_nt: TGTGCCAGCAGTTTACACACCCACTACGAGCAGTACTTC; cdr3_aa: CASSLHTHYEQYF
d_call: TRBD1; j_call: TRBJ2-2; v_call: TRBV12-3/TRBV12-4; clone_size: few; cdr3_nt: TGTGCCAGCAGTTCCCCCCCGGGACAGATAAACACCGGGGAGCTGTTTTTT; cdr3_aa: CASSSPPGQINTGELFF
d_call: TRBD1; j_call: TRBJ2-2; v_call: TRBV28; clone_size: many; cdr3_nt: TGTGCCAGCAGTTTCCAGGGGGCGAACACCGGGGAGCTGTTTTTT; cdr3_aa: CASSFQGANTGELFF
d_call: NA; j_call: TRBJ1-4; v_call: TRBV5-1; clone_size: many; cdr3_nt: TGCGCCAGCAGCTTGGAAAATGAAAAACTGTTTTTT; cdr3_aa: CASSLENEKLFF
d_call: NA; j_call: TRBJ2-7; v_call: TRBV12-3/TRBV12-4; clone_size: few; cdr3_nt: TGTGCCAGCAGTCCGGGACAAGACTACGAGCAGTACTTC; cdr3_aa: CASSPGQDYEQYF
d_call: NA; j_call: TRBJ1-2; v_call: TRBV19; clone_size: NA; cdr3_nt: TGTGCCAGTAGTATCATGGGACAACTGTTTTATGGCTACACCTTC; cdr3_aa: CASSIMGQLFYGYTF
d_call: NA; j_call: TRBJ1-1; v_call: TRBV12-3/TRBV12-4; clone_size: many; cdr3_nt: TGTGCCAGCAGTCCGAGGACTCTCCAAGGGGCTTTCTTT; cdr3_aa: CASSPRTLQGAFF
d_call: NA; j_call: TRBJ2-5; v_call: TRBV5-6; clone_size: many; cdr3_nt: TGCGCCAGCAGCTTGGCCCTTGAAGAGACCCAGTACTTC; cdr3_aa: CASSLALEETQYF
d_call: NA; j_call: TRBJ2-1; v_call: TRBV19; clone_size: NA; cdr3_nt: TGTGCCAGTAGTAACCGAGTAACAGGGTCTCACAATGAGCAGTTCTTC; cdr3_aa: CASSNRVTGSHNEQFF
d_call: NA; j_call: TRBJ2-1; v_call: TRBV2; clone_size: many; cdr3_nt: TGTGCCAGCAGTGGTGGGGGCTTGCAGAATGAGCAGTTCTTC; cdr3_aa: CASSGGGLQNEQFF
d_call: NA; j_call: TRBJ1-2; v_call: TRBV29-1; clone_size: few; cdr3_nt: TGCAGCGTTGAAGAAGGTATGGGGGACATCCCTTCCTATGGCTACACCTTC; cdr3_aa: CSVEEGMGDIPSYGYTF
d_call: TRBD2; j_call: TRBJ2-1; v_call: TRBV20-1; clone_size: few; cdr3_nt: TGCAGTGGCCGTCTCGGGACTAGCGGCCGAGATGAGCAGTTCTTC; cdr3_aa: CSGRLGTSGRDEQFF
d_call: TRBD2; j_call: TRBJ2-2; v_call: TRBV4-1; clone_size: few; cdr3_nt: TGCGCCAGCAGCCAAACCCCGGGACTAGCGGGGGGCACTACCGGGGAGCTGTTTTTT; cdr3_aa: CASSQTPGLAGGTTGELFF
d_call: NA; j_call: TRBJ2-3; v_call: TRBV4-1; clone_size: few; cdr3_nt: TGCGCCAGCAGCCCCACCTGGACCGGAGATACGCAGTATTTT; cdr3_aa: CASSPTWTGDTQYF
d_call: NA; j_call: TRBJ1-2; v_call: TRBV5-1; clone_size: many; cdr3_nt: TGCGCCAGCAGCTCAGACGGACCACTCTATGGCTACACCTTC; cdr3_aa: CASSSDGPLYGYTF
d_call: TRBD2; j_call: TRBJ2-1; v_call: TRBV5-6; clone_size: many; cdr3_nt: TGTGCCAGCAGCTTGGCCGGGGGACTAGCGGGAAAAAACAATGAGCAGTTCTTC; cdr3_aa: CASSLAGGLAGKNNEQFF
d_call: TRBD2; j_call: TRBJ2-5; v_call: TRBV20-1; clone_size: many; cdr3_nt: TGCAGTGCTAGAGAACAGAGACTAGCGACGGCAGAGACCCAGTACTTC; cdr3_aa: CSAREQRLATAETQYF
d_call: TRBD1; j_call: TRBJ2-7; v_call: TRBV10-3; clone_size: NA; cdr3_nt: TGTGCCATCAGTGGAAGGCAGGGGGCCTCCTACGAGCAGTACTTC; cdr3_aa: CAISGRQGASYEQYF
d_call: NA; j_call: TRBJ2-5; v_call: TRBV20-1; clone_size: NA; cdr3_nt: TGCAGTGCTAGAGATGCCGCGGCAGCCGCAGAGACCCAGTACTTC; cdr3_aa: CSARDAAAAAETQYF